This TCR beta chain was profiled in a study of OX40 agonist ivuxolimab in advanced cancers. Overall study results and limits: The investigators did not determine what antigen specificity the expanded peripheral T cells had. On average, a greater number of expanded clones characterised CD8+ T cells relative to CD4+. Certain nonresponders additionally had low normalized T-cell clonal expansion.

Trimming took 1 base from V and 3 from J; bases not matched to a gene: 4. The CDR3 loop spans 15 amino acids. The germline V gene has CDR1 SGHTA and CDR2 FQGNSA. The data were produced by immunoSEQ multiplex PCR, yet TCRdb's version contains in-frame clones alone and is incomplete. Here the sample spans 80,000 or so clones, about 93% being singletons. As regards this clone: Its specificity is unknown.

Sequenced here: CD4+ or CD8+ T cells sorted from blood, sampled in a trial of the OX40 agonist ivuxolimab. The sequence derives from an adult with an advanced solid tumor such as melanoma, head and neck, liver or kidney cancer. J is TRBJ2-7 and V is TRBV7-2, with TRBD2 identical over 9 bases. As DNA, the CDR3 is TGTGCCAGCAGCTTAGGGACTAGCGACCTCTACGAGCAGTACTTC. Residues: CASSLGTSDLYEQYF.